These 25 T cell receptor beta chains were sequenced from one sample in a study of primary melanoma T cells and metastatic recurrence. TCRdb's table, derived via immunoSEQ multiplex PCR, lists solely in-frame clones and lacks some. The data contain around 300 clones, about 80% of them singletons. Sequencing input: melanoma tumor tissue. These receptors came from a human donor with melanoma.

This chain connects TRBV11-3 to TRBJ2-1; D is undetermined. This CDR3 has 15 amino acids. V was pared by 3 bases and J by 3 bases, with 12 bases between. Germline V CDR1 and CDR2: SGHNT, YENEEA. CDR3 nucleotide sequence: TGTGCCAGCAGCTTTTTGTTGACGGTCTACAATGAGCAGTTCTTC. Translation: CASSFLLTVYNEQFF.

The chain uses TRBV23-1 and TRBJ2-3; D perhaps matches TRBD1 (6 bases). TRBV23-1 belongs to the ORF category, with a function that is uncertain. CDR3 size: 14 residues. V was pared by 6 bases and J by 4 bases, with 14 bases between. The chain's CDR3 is CASSQSAGADTQYF. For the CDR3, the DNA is TGCGCCAGCAGCCAGAGTGCAGGGGCAGATACGCAGTATTTT.

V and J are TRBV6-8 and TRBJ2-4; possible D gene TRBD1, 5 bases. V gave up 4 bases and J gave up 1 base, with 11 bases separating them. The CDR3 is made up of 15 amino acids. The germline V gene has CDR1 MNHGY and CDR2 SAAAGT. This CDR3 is CASSFQQEAKNIQYF. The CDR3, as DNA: TGTGCCAGCAGTTTCCAACAGGAGGCCAAAAACATTCAGTACTTC.

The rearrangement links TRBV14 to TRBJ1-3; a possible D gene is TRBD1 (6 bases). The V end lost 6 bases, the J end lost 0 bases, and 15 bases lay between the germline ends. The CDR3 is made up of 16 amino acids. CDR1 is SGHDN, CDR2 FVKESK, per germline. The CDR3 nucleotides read TGTGCCAGCAGTCGCCAGGGGATAAGCTCTGGAAACACCATATATTTT. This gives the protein CASSRQGISSGNTIYF.

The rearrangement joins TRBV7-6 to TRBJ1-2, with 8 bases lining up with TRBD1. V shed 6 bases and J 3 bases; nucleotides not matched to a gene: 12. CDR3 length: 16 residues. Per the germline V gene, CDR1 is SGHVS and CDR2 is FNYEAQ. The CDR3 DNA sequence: TGTGCCAGCAGACTGGACAGGGACCACCTTTACTATGGCTACACCTTC. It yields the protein CASRLDRDHLYYGYTF.

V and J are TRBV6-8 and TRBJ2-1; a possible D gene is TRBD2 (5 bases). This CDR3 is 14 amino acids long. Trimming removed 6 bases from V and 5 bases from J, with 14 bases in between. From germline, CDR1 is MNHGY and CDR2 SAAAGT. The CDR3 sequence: CASSRSSSNNEQFF. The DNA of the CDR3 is TGTGCCAGCAGCAGATCTAGCTCTAACAATGAGCAGTTCTTC.

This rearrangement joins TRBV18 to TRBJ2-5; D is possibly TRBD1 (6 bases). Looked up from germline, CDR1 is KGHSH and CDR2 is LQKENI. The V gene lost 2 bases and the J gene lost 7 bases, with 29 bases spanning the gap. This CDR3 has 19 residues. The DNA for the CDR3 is TGTGCCAGCTCACCATTCCCCCTGCCAACAGGGATCGCAGCAGGGACCCAGTACTTC. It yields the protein CASSPFPLPTGIAAGTQYF.

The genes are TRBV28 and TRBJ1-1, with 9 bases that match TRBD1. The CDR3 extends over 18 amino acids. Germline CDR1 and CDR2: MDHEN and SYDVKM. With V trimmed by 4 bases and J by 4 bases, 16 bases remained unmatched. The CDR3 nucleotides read TGTGCCAGCAGTTACGGTGGGGGGACAGGGAACAGCGGCACTGAAGCTTTCTTT. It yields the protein CASSYGGGTGNSGTEAFF.

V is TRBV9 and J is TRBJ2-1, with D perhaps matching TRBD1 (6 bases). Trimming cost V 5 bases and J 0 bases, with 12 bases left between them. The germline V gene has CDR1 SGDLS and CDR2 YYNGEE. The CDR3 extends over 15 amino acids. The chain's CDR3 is CASSVKDSSYNEQFF. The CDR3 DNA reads TGTGCCAGCAGTGTGAAGGACAGCTCCTACAATGAGCAGTTCTTC.

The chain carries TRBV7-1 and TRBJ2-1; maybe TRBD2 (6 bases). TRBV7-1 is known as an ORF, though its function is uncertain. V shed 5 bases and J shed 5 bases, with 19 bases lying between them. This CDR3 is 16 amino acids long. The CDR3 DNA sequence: TGTGCCAGCAGCCAAGCGGGCGGTAGCTGGAACAATGAGCAGTTCTTC. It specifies CASSQAGGSWNNEQFF.

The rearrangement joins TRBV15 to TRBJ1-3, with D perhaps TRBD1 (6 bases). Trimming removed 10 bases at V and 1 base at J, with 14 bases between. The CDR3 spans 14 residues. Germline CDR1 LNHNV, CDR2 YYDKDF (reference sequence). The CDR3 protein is CASSRTVSGNTIYF. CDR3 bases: TGTGCCAGCAGTCGGACAGTATCTGGAAACACCATATATTTT.

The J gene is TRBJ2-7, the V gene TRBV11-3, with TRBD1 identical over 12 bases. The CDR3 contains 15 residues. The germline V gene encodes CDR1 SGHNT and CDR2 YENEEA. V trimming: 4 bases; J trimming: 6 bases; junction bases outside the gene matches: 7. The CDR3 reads CASSSFRDRGREQYF. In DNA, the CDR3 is TGTGCCAGCAGCTCGTTCCGGGACAGGGGGCGCGAGCAGTACTTC.

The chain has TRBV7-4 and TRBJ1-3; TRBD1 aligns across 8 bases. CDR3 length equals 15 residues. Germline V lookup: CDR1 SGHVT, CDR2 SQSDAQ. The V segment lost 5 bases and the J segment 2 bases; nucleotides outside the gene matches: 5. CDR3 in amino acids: CASSPDRGAGNTIYF. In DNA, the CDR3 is TGTGCCAGCAGCCCAGACAGGGGAGCTGGAAACACCATATATTTT.

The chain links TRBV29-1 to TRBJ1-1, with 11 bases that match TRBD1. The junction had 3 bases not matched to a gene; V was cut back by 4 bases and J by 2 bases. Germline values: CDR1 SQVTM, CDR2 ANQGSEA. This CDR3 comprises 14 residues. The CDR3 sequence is CSVVGQGGNTEAFF. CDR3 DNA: TGCAGCGTTGTGGGACAGGGGGGTAACACTGAAGCTTTCTTT.

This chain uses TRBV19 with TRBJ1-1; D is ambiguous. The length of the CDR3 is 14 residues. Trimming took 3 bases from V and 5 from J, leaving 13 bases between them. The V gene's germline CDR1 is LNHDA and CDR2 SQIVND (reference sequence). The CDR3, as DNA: TGTGCCAGTAGTATTTTCCGGGGAAAGACTGAAGCTTTCTTT. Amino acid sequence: CASSIFRGKTEAFF.

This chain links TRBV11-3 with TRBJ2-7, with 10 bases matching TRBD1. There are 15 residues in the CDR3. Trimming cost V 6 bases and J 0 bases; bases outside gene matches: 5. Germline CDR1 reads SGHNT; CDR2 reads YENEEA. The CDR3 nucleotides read TGTGCCAGCAGGCTCCGGACAGGGGGCTCCTACGAGCAGTACTTC. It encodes CASRLRTGGSYEQYF.

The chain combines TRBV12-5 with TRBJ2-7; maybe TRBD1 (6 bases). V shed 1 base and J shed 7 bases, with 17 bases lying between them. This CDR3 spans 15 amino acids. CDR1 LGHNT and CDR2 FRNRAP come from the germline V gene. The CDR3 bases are TGTGCTAGTGGTTTGGCCCAACCGGGACAAACAGAGCAGTACTTC. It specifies CASGLAQPGQTEQYF.

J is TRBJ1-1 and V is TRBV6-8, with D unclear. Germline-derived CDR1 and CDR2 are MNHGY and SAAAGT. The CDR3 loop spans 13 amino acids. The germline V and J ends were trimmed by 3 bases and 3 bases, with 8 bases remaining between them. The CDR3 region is CASSYEVDTEAFF. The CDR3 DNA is TGTGCCAGCAGTTATGAGGTGGACACTGAAGCTTTCTTT.

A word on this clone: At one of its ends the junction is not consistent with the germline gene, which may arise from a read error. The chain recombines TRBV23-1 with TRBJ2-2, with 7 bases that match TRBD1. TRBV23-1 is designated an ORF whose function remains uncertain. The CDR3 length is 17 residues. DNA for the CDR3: TGCGCCAGCAGTCAATGTCGGACAGGCCGGGGCACCGGGGAGCTATTTTTT. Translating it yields CASSQCRTGRGTGELFF.

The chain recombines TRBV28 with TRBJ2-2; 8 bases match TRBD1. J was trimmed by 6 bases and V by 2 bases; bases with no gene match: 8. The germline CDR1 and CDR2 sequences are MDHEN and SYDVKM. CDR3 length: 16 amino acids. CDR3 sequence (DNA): TGTGCCAGCAGTTTAATGGCTCCAGGGGGCGCCGGGGAGCTGTTTTTT. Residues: CASSLMAPGGAGELFF.

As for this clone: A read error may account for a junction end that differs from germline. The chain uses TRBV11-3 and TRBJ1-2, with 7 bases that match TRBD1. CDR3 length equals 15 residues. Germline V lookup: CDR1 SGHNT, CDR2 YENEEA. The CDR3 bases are TGTGCCAACAGCTCGGTCCCGGGACAGACCTATGGCTACACCTTC. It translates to CANSSVPGQTYGYTF.

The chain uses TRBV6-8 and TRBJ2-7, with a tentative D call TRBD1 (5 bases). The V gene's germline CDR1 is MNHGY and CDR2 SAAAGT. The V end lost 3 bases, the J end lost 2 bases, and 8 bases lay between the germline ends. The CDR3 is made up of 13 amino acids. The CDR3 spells CASSYRGPYEQYF. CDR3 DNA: TGTGCCAGCAGTTATAGGGGCCCCTACGAGCAGTACTTC.

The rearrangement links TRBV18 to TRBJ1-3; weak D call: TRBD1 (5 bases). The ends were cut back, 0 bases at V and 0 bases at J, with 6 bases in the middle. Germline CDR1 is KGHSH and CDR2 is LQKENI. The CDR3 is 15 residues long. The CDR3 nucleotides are TGTGCCAGCTCACCACCGGACATCTCTGGAAACACCATATATTTT. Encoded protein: CASSPPDISGNTIYF.

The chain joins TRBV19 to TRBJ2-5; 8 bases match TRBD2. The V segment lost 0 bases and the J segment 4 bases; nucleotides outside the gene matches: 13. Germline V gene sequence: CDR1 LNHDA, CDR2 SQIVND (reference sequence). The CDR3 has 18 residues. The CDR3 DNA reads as TGTGCCAGTAGTATAGATCTATGGGGCGGGAGGAAGGGAGAGACCCAGTACTTC. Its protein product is CASSIDLWGGRKGETQYF.

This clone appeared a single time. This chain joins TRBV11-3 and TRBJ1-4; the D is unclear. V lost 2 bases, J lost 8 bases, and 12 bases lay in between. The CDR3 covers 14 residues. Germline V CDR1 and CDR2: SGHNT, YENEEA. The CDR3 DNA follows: TGTGCCAGCAGCTTATTGACTAGGGAGGAAAAACTGTTTTTT. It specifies CASSLLTREEKLFF.